The entry below describes one T cell receptor beta chain. CDR1 is SEHNR, CDR2 FQNEAQ, per germline (reference sequence). The CDR3 extends over 17 amino acids. Trimming took 3 bases from V and 6 from J, leaving 23 bases between them. This sample was included in a study of blood T cells in healthy people across ages. The use of a sample-barcoded 5' primer and a J-beta primer mix characterized a second PCR of about 6 to 11 cycles. The authors tagged each cDNA molecule using a template-switch adaptor with 12 random nucleotides. TCRdb re-called the 5' RACE reads with MiXCR, one entry per CDR3 protein. The top ten hold approximately 21% of the sample, which has hundreds of thousands of distinct CDR3 sequences, 58% seen once.

The chain is built from TRBV7-9 and TRBJ1-2; unclear D gene. Sequencing was carried out using blood. This receptor was taken from a man younger than 45 in good health. CDR3 nucleotides: TGTGCCAGCAGCTTCCCTTTGCTCAGGTCGGGTAGACATGGCTACACCTTC. Encoded protein: CASSFPLLRSGRHGYTF.